The table lists the clone carrying this T cell receptor beta chain with a few counts. The data were obtained in a study of cytomegalovirus exposure and HLA in healthy donors. Germline V CDR1 and CDR2: SNHLY, FYNNEI. The germline V and J ends were trimmed by 4 bases and 4 bases, with 7 bases remaining between them. The CDR3 has 12 residues. Primers included in the PCR were 60 Vbeta and 13 Jbeta primers. The table came from immunoSEQ multiplex PCR; TCRdb's copy has only in-frame clones and leaves some out. The sample has 35,000 to 50,000 clones, roughly half seen once. The receptor comes from a man aged 55 to 70 in good health and CMV-seronegative. V gene TRBV2 combines with J gene TRBJ1-2; a possible D gene is TRBD1 (5 bases). Sequenced: PBMCs. The CDR3 region has the DNA TGTGCCAGCAGTGGAGACAGCTATGGCTACACCTTC. This sequence encodes CASSGDSYGYTF. Supplemented by reference TRBV2 and TRBJ1-2, the full variable domain reads EPEVTQTPSHQVTQMGQEVILRCVPISNHLYFYWYRQILGQKVEFLVSFYNNEISEKSEIFDDQFSVERPDGSNFTLKIRSTKLEDSAMYFCASSGDSYGYTFGSGTRLTVV.